Presented here are 20 T cell receptor beta chains from one specimen sequenced in a study of blood T cells in healthy people across ages. Next came a second PCR, run for roughly 7 to 12 cycles, which used a sample-barcoded 5' primer along with a J-beta primer mix. TCRdb re-derived calls from the 5' RACE reads in MiXCR, one entry per CDR3 protein. The top ten hold approximately 20% of the sample, which has more than 650,000 distinct CDR3 sequences, about 20% seen once. Sample: blood. These TCRs come from a man aged 65-85 years in good health.

There are a few counts of this clonotype. This chain uses TRBV7-9 with TRBJ1-6; a weak D match, TRBD1 (5 bases). V lost 7 bases, J lost 5 bases, and 15 bases lay in between. The V gene's germline CDR1 is SEHNR and CDR2 FQNEAQ (reference sequence). This CDR3 contains 15 residues. The CDR3 region is CASTDGGRNNSPLHF. For the CDR3, the DNA is TGTGCCAGCACCGATGGGGGACGGAATAATTCACCCCTCCACTTT.

Note on this clonotype: The junction shows a germline mismatch at one end, possibly a read error. The rearrangement joins TRBV24-1 to TRBJ1-2; unclear D gene. The CDR3 runs 14 residues. Germline V gives CDR1 KGHDR, CDR2 SFDVKD. DNA for the CDR3: TGTGCCACCAGTGATTCCGGGCCTCTCTATGGCAACACCTTC. Translated: CATSDSGPLYGNTF.

Note on this clonotype: This CDR3 is missing its conserved last phenylalanine or tryptophan, likely due to a read error. The chain combines TRBV10-2 with TRBJ1-1, with a weak D call TRBD1 (5 bases). With 3 bases removed from V and 10 bases from J, the gap between germline ends came to 9 bases. Germline loops: CDR1 WSHSY, CDR2 SAAADI. This CDR3 spans 11 amino acids. CDR3 in amino acids: CASSDPGGAFI. Here the CDR3 DNA reads TGCGCCAGCAGTGACCCCGGGGGAGCTTTCATT.

The gene calls are TRBV5-1 and TRBJ1-1; tentatively, D is TRBD1 (5 bases). Germline V gene sequence: CDR1 SGHRS, CDR2 YFSETQ. The ends were cut back, 4 bases at V and 4 bases at J, with 17 bases in the middle. This CDR3 region has 15 residues. The CDR3, as DNA: TGCGCCAGCAGCGCCATATGGGACGGCAGCACTGAAGCTTTCTTT. Residues: CASSAIWDGSTEAFF.

The chain joins TRBV2 to TRBJ1-1; D possibly corresponds to TRBD1 (5 bases). The V gene's germline CDR1 is SNHLY and CDR2 FYNNEI. This CDR3 has 14 residues. Between the trimmed V and J ends, which lost 4 bases and 2 bases, there was a span of 11 bases. The CDR3 here is CASSADKPNTEAFF. The CDR3 coding sequence is TGTGCCAGCAGTGCGGACAAACCAAACACTGAAGCTTTCTTT.

This chain joins TRBV27 and TRBJ2-4, with D unresolved. The germline V and J ends were trimmed by 5 bases and 6 bases, with 11 bases remaining between them. CDR3 length: 13 amino acids. The germline V gene has CDR1 MNHEY and CDR2 SMNVEV (reference sequence). The CDR3 sequence is CASSGKPLNIQYF. For the CDR3, the DNA is TGTGCCAGCAGTGGTAAACCGCTAAACATTCAGTACTTC.

This clonotype has a handful of counts. At one end the junction does not follow the germline gene, possibly because of a read error. The genes are TRBV5-5 and TRBJ1-1; D is ambiguous. CDR1 is SGHKS, CDR2 YYEKEE, per germline (reference sequence). The CDR3 is 14 amino acids. CDR3 loop: CASSLALANTEALF. DNA for the CDR3: TGTGCCAGCAGCTTGGCCCTAGCGAACACTGAAGCTCTCTTT.

In its sample, this clonotype was seen a few times. The V and J genes are TRBV12-3 or TRBV12-4 and TRBJ2-3, with TRBD2 identical over 9 bases. The CDR3 totals 16 residues. The ends lost 5 bases at V and 2 bases at J; junction bases unmatched: 8. CDR3 DNA: TGTGCCAGCAGTCGGGAGAGCGGGGGGAACACAGATACGCAGTATTTT. The encoded protein is CASSRESGGNTDTQYF.

The rearrangement links TRBV7-2 to TRBJ1-6, with D maybe TRBD1 (6 bases). There are 14 residues in the CDR3. Deletions cut 2 bases from V and 7 bases from J, with 9 bases between. Germline CDR1 is SGHTA and CDR2 is FQGNSA. The CDR3 region is CASSLRGANSPLHF. Written as DNA, the CDR3 is TGTGCCAGCAGCTTAAGGGGGGCGAATTCACCCCTCCACTTT.

This chain connects TRBV28 to TRBJ1-4; D not resolved. This CDR3 spans 14 amino acids. Trimming took 2 bases from V and 8 from J, leaving 12 bases between them. CDR1 is MDHEN and CDR2 is SYDVKM in the germline V gene. The CDR3 nucleotides read TGTGCCAGCAGTTTAAACGGGGTTGGCGAAAAACTGTTTTTT. Its translation is CASSLNGVGEKLFF.

This clonotype was seen ten or more times. The chain joins TRBV11-2 to TRBJ2-1; D remains ambiguous. CDR3 length: 16 amino acids. The germline V gene encodes CDR1 SGHAT and CDR2 FQNNGV. V dropped 0 bases and J dropped 5 bases, with 14 bases sitting between them. The CDR3 here is CASSLDRAGGNNEQFF. The CDR3 nucleotides are TGTGCCAGCAGCTTAGATCGGGCAGGTGGGAACAATGAGCAGTTCTTC.

This clonotype was observed a few times. This chain uses TRBV9 with TRBJ1-2; no definite D call. V lost 3 bases, J lost 8 bases, and 17 bases lay in between. The CDR3 totals 14 residues. Germline V gene lookup returns CDR1 SGDLS and CDR2 YYNGEE. The CDR3 bases are TGTGCCAGCAGCGCCGTCGGCCGGTTGTCGGGCTACACCTTC. Its protein product is CASSAVGRLSGYTF.

The chain carries TRBV6-5 and TRBJ2-5; 10 bases line up with TRBD2. The DNA end favors TRBJ2-1, so the J call may be wrong. Germline CDR1 is MNHEY and CDR2 is SVGAGI. The CDR3 extends over 17 amino acids. CDR3: CASSYRLQRGGPYEQFF. The CDR3 DNA is TGTGCCAGCAGTTACCGGTTACAGCGGGGGGGCCCATATGAGCAGTTCTTC.

A few counts support this clonotype. The rearrangement uses TRBV5-1 and TRBJ2-1; D gene ambiguous. Germline CDR1 and CDR2: SGHRS and YFSETQ. V gave up 1 base and J gave up 9 bases, with 11 bases separating them. This CDR3 spans 13 amino acids. The CDR3 DNA sequence: TGCGCCAGCAGCTTGATAATAGGAGTTGAGCAGTTCTTC. It yields the protein CASSLIIGVEQFF.

This clonotype was observed a few times. This sequence joins TRBV6-6 and TRBJ1-4; TRBD1 agrees at 7 bases. CDR3 size: 13 residues. Germline V CDR1 and CDR2: MNHNY, SVGAGI (reference sequence). V gave up 10 bases and J gave up 7 bases; unmatched junction bases: 9. The CDR3 DNA reads TGTGCCACCCAGGGGGGGATTCCTGAAAAACTGTTTTTT. It specifies CATQGGIPEKLFF.

The chain employs TRBV29-1 and TRBJ2-5, with D possibly being TRBD2 (6 bases). Trimming shortened V by 8 bases and J by 4 bases, and 14 bases separated the two germline ends. Germline CDR1 reads SQVTM; CDR2 reads ANQGSEA. The CDR3 loop spans 12 amino acids. CDR3 in DNA: TGCAGCTTAGGGGAGGCGAGAGAGACCCAGTACTTC. Protein sequence: CSLGEARETQYF. Combining the CDR3 with reference TRBV29-1 and TRBJ2-5 gives the whole variable domain SAVISQKPSRDICQRGTSLTIQCQVDSQVTMMFWYRQQPGQSLTLIATANQGSEATYESGFVIDKFPISRPNLTFSTLTVSNMSPEDSSIYLCSLGEARETQYFGPGTRLLVL.

The chain couples TRBV6-6 to TRBJ1-1; D is perhaps TRBD1 (6 bases). Germline V lookup: CDR1 MNHNY, CDR2 SVGAGI (reference sequence). This CDR3 region has 14 residues. Trimming stripped 8 bases from V and 7 bases from J, with 20 bases between. CDR3 nucleotides: TGTGCCAGCCGAATTACAGGGCAGGCAAGTGAAGCTTTCTTT. It yields the protein CASRITGQASEAFF.

This chain uses TRBV6-5 with TRBJ2-3; TRBD2 aligns across 7 bases. CDR1 and CDR2 (germline): MNHEY, SVGAGI. Trimming removed 6 bases from V and 1 base from J; junction bases left unmatched: 10. This CDR3 region has 16 residues. In nucleotides, the CDR3 is TGTGCCAGCAGGAAGAACAGCGGGACTCGCACAGATACGCAGTATTTT. Protein product: CASRKNSGTRTDTQYF.

This clonotype was seen a handful of times. V usage is TRBV11-2 and J usage is TRBJ1-1; no clear D. The germline CDR1 and CDR2 sequences are SGHAT and FQNNGV. V lost 1 base and J 6 bases, leaving 9 bases between the germline ends. The CDR3 spans 13 residues. This CDR3 is CASSLGYPAEAFF. In DNA form, the CDR3 reads TGTGCCAGCAGCTTAGGGTACCCCGCTGAAGCTTTCTTT.

The chain links TRBV6-6 to TRBJ1-6; TRBD1 agrees at 8 bases. CDR1 and CDR2 from the germline V gene are MNHNY and SVGAGI (reference sequence). The CDR3 sequence is 14 residues long. With V trimmed by 8 bases and J by 7 bases, 7 bases remained unmatched. The CDR3 region is CASRGGQGNSPLHF. The CDR3 region has the DNA TGTGCCAGCCGAGGAGGACAGGGAAATTCACCCCTCCACTTT.